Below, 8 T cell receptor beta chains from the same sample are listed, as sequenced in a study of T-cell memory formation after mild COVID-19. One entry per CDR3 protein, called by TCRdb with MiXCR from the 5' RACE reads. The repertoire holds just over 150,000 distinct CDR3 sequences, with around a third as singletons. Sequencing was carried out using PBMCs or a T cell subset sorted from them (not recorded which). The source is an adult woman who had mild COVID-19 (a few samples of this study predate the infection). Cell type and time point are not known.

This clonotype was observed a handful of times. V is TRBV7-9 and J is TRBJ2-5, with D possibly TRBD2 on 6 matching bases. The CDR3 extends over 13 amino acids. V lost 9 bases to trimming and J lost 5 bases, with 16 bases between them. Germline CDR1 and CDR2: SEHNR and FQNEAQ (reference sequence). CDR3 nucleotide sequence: TGTGCCAGTACCGCGTCGGGGGTCGAGACCCAGTACTTC. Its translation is CASTASGVETQYF.

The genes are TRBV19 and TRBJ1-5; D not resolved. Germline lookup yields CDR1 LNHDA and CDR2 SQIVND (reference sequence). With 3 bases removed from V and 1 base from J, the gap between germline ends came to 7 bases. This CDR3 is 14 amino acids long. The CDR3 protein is CASSIKVSNQPQHF. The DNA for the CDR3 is TGTGCCAGTAGTATTAAAGTAAGCAATCAGCCCCAGCATTTT.

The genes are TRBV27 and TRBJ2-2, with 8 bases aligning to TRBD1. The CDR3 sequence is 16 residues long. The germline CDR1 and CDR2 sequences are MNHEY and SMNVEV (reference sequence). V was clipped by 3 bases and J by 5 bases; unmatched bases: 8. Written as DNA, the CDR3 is TGTGCCAGCAGTTTCTTAAGGACAGGGATTACCGGGGAGCTGTTTTTT. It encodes CASSFLRTGITGELFF.

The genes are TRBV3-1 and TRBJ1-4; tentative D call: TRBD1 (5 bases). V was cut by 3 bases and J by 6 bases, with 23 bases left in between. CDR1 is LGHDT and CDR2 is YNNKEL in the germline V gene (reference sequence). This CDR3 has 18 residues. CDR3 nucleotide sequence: TGTGCCAGCAGCCAGGATCGGGGAATCTCAGGGAAGGATGAAAAACTGTTTTTT. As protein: CASSQDRGISGKDEKLFF.

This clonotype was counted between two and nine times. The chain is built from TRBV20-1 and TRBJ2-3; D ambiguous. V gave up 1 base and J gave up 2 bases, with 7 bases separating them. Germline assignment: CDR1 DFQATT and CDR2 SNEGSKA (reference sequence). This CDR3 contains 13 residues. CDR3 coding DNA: TGCAGTGCTAGAGTTGACCTCACAGATACGCAGTATTTT. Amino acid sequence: CSARVDLTDTQYF.

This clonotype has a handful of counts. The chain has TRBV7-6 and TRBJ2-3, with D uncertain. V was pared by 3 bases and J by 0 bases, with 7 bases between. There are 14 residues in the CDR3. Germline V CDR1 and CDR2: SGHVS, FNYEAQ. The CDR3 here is CASSFPASTDTQYF. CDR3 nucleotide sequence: TGTGCCAGCAGCTTTCCCGCAAGCACAGATACGCAGTATTTT.

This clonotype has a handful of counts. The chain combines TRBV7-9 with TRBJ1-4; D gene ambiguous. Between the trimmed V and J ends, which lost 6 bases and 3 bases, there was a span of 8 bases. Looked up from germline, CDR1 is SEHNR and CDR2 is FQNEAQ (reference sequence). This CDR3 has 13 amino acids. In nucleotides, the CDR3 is TGTGCCAGCAGACCTCAGGCTAATGAAAAACTGTTTTTT. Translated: CASRPQANEKLFF.

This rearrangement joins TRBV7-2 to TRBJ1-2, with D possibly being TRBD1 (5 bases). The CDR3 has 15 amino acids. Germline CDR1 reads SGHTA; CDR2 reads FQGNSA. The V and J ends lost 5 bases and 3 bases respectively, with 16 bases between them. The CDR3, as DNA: TGTGCCAGCAGCGTAGACAGCCTTGATGACTATGGCTACACCTTC. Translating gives CASSVDSLDDYGYTF.